This is a list of T cell receptor beta chains from one sample in a study of OX40 agonist ivuxolimab in advanced cancers. Some clones are missing from TCRdb's copy, which holds only in-frame ones; the method was immunoSEQ multiplex PCR. The data show tens of thousands of clones, with approximately 94% seen just once and roughly an eighth held by the top ten. This specimen consisted of CD4+ or CD8+ T cells sorted from blood, obtained in a trial of the OX40 agonist ivuxolimab. These receptors came from an adult with an advanced solid tumor such as melanoma, head and neck, liver or kidney cancer. CDR3s include the opening cysteine and the closing phenylalanine or tryptophan. A D gene is named only where the DNA matches it firmly. Clone size is not always given. Where it is, it says once, few, many or a class for expanded clones.

TRBJ1-4,TRBV7-2,.,.,TGTGCCAGCAGCCCAAAGGGGAGTAGGGTGTCTGAAAAACTGTTTTTT,CASSPKGSRVSEKLFF
TRBJ2-1,TRBV6-6,TRBD1,once,TGTGCCAGCAGCCGGGGACAGGGGAATGAGCAGTTCTTC,CASSRGQGNEQFF
TRBJ2-3,TRBV19,TRBD1,.,TGTGCCAGTAGTACCCTTCCGGGACAGGGTAGCACAGATACGCAGTATTTT,CASSTLPGQGSTDTQYF
TRBJ1-1,TRBV18,.,.,TGTGCCAGCTCACCACCGGTTCGGACTTTTGCTGAAGCTTTCTTT,CASSPPVRTFAEAFF
TRBJ1-1,TRBV11-2,.,.,TGTGCCAGCAGCTTATCGAACACTGAAGCTTTCTTT,CASSLSNTEAFF
TRBJ2-2,TRBV27,.,.,TGTGCCGCCGGGGGCCCTGCGAACACCGGGGAGCTGTTTTTT,CAAGGPANTGELFF
TRBJ2-7,TRBV10-3,.,.,TGTGCCATCAGGGGGGGAGCGATCTACGAGCAGTACTTC,CAIRGGAIYEQYF
TRBJ1-4,TRBV10-3,TRBD1,.,TGTGCCATCAGTGAGTCTCCCCAGGGGGATGAAAAACTGTTTTTT,CAISESPQGDEKLFF
TRBJ1-3,TRBV6-6,TRBD1,once,TGTGCCAGCAGTTATACAGGGGGGTCTGGAAACACCATATATTTT,CASSYTGGSGNTIYF
TRBJ2-4,TRBV28,.,.,TGTGCCAGCAGTTTAACGGCAGGGCGAGGGGACATTCAGTACTTC,CASSLTAGRGDIQYF
TRBJ2-2,TRBV9,.,.,TGTGCCAGCAGCGTAGCTACACCCGGGGAGCTGTTTTTT,CASSVATPGELFF
TRBJ2-1,TRBV7-9,.,.,TGTGCCAGCAGAGATTCCGCGGGGGACATTTGGTTCTTC,CASRDSAGDIWFF
TRBJ1-1,TRBV7-9,.,few,TGTGCCAGCAGCTCCGCCGGGATGGGAAATCCTGAAGCTTTCTTT,CASSSAGMGNPEAFF
TRBJ2-1,TRBV4-3,TRBD1,.,TGCGCCAGCAGCCAAGGGACAGGGGTATACAATGAGCAGTTCTTC,CASSQGTGVYNEQFF
TRBJ1-1,TRBV29-1,.,.,TGCAGCGTTGTGGGAGGAGTGGCCACTGAAGCTTTCTTT,CSVVGGVATEAFF
TRBJ1-2,TRBV23-1,.,.,TGCGCCAGCAGTCAATCCCAGCGCTATGGCTACACCTTC,CASSQSQRYGYTF
TRBJ2-2,TRBV4-1,TRBD2,once,TGCGCCAGCAGCCCCACCCCCCGCGACATCGCTAGCGGGAAGAACACCGGGGAGCTGTTTTTT,CASSPTPRDIASGKNTGELFF
TRBJ2-7,TRBV11-2,TRBD1,.,TGTGCCAGCAGCTTAGGGGACAGGCTCCTCTCCTACGAGCAGTACTTC,CASSLGDRLLSYEQYF
TRBJ2-3,TRBV14,.,.,TGTGCCAGCAGCCCATGGGAAGCTAGCACAGATACGCAGTATTTT,CASSPWEASTDTQYF
TRBJ2-7,TRBV4-2,.,.,TGTGCCAGCAGCCAAGACAAGGGAATCTACGAGCAGTACTTC,CASSQDKGIYEQYF
TRBJ2-7,TRBV14,.,.,TGTGCCAGCAGCCCTACAGGGTCGTTTCCCCAGAGCGAGCAGTACTTC,CASSPTGSFPQSEQYF
TRBJ2-1,TRBV28,TRBD2,.,TGTGCCAGCAGTTCAGCGGGAGGGGTGAATGAGCAGTTCTTC,CASSSAGGVNEQFF
TRBJ2-7,TRBV4-1,.,.,TGCGCCAGCAGCCAAAGATCGAGCCCCACCTACGAGCAGTACTTC,CASSQRSSPTYEQYF
TRBJ1-3,TRBV2,.,once,TGTGCCAGCAGTGAAGACGACCTCGGAAACACCATATATTTT,CASSEDDLGNTIYF
TRBJ2-7,TRBV23-1,.,.,TGCGCCAGCGGGGACGGTGGTGATTCCCCCTACGAGCAGTACTTC,CASGDGGDSPYEQYF
TRBJ2-3,TRBV28,.,.,TGTGCCAGCAGTTTGGGTCCTAGCAGATTTAGCACAGATACGCAGTATTTT,CASSLGPSRFSTDTQYF
TRBJ1-5,TRBV9,.,.,TGTGCCAGCAGCGTAGTTGGGGGGCAGCCCCAGCATTTT,CASSVVGGQPQHF
TRBJ2-7,TRBV5-1,TRBD2,.,TGCGCCAGCAGCCCTCGGGCTAGCGGGGACGGCGAGCAGTACTTC,CASSPRASGDGEQYF
TRBJ2-7,TRBV27,.,once,TGTGCCAGCAGTTTCGTGGGTATGGGGGAGCAGTACTTC,CASSFVGMGEQYF
TRBJ2-3,TRBV14,.,.,TGTGCCAGCAGCCAAGAACTAGGGAGAGTAGATACGCAGTATTTT,CASSQELGRVDTQYF
TRBJ1-2,TRBV5-1,.,.,TGCGCCAGCAGCTTGGATCGGGGGCCAAACTATGGCTACACCTTC,CASSLDRGPNYGYTF
TRBJ2-7,TRBV28,.,.,TGTGCCAGCGCCGGACCCCGCAGGATTTGGGGCTACGAGCAGTACTTC,CASAGPRRIWGYEQYF
TRBJ2-7,TRBV7-9,TRBD2,.,TGTGCCAGCAGCTCCGGTAGCGGGAGGAACCACGAGCAGTACTTC,CASSSGSGRNHEQYF